The 8 T cell receptor beta chains below were found in one sample sequenced in a study of Ad26.COV2.S vaccination and SARS-CoV-2 variants. Treatment in this sample: around 19 received Ad26.COV2.S at low or high dose, single or two shots; about 5 received placebo; per-sample allocation not given. Sampling occurred on day 63 after the first vaccine or placebo injection. This table comes from immunoSEQ multiplex PCR, and its TCRdb copy is limited to in-frame clones, with some not included. Among 410,000 or so clones, roughly 90% were seen once, and the ten largest hold around 1.7%. Sequencing was performed on peripheral blood, taken in a trial of Ad26.COV2.S vaccine versus placebo. These TCRs come from a person between 18 and 65 years old who received the Ad26.COV2.S COVID-19 vaccine or a placebo.

The gene calls are TRBV18 and TRBJ1-3; 8 bases are a match to TRBD1. The CDR3 spans 16 residues. The V segment lost 2 bases and the J segment 0 bases; nucleotides outside the gene matches: 3. Germline-derived CDR1 and CDR2 are KGHSH and LQKENI. The DNA of the CDR3 is TGTGCCAGCTCACCAGGACAGGGCGTCTCTGGAAACACCATATATTTT. This encodes CASSPGQGVSGNTIYF.

The chain recombines TRBV7-7 with TRBJ2-5; TRBD2 agrees at 7 bases. J gave up 4 bases and V 5 bases, and 7 bases lay outside the gene matches. Germline CDR1 and CDR2: SSHAT and FNYEAQ (reference sequence). The CDR3 consists of 14 residues. CDR3 sequence (DNA): TGTGCCAGCAGCGCCCGGGGGGTCGGAGAGACCCAGTACTTC. Translation gives CASSARGVGETQYF.

The V call is TRBV5-4, the J call TRBJ2-3; no reliable D call. This CDR3 region has 14 residues. The V end lost 1 base, the J end lost 0 bases, and 6 bases lay between the germline ends. From germline, CDR1 is SGHNT and CDR2 YYREEE (reference sequence). CDR3 DNA: TGTGCCAGCAGCTTGAGGATCAGCACAGATACGCAGTATTTT. This translates into CASSLRISTDTQYF. The complete variable domain, with remaining parts taken from reference TRBV5-4 and TRBJ2-3, reads ETGVTQSPTHLIKTRGQQVTLRCSSQSGHNTVSWYQQALGQGPQFIFQYYREEENGRGNFPPRFSGLQFPNYSSELNVNALELDDSALYLCASSLRISTDTQYFGPGTRLTVL.

The chain is built from TRBV28 and TRBJ2-5, with D possibly TRBD1 on 6 matching bases. Trimming stripped 2 bases from V and 6 bases from J, with 16 bases between. The CDR3 consists of 15 residues. The germline V gene encodes CDR1 MDHEN and CDR2 SYDVKM. The CDR3 protein is CASSLEDSPRQTQYF. In nucleotides, the CDR3 is TGTGCCAGCAGTTTAGAGGACAGCCCAAGACAGACCCAGTACTTC.

The CDR3 coding sequence is TGTGCCAGCAGCTTAGGTCCAGGGGGGGCGCTCCACAATGAGCAGTTCTTC. Translation gives CASSLGPGGALHNEQFF. The chain uses TRBV11-2 and TRBJ2-1; D tentatively fits TRBD1 or TRBD2 (7 bases each). The germline CDR1 and CDR2 sequences are SGHAT and FQNNGV. Trimming took off 1 base at V and 5 bases at J, with 18 bases between the two ends. The CDR3 spans 17 residues.

This clone showed up just once. The genes are TRBV7-2 and TRBJ1-5; TRBD1 matches at 8 bases. J was trimmed by 4 bases and V by 4 bases; bases with no gene match: 6. Per germline, CDR1 SGHTA and CDR2 FQGNSA. The CDR3 covers 15 residues. The CDR3 bases are TGTGCCAGCAGCTACAGGACAGGGTATAATCAGCCCCAGCATTTT. This sequence encodes CASSYRTGYNQPQHF.

The chain employs TRBV5-1 and TRBJ1-2; D is unclear. V lost 0 bases, J lost 0 bases, and 12 bases lay in between. CDR3 length: 16 residues. Germline CDR1 SGHRS, CDR2 YFSETQ. CDR3 nucleotide sequence: TGCGCCAGCAGCTTGGCTTCCGCCACGTCTAACTATGGCTACACCTTC. Translation: CASSLASATSNYGYTF. The full variable domain, its missing parts supplied by reference TRBV5-1 and TRBJ1-2, is KAGVTQTPRYLIKTRGQQVTLSCSPISGHRSVSWYQQTPGQGLQFLFEYFSETQRNKGNFPGRFSGRQFSNSRSEMNVSTLELGDSALYLCASSLASATSNYGYTFGSGTRLTVV.

The chain has TRBV13 and TRBJ2-7; 8 bases agree with TRBD2. Germline assignment: CDR1 PRHDT and CDR2 FYEKMQ (reference sequence). The length of the CDR3 is 19 residues. J lost 3 bases, V lost 4 bases, and 20 bases had no gene match. CDR3 bases: TGTGCCAGCAGCTCCACCGCCGACTTGTTTAGCGGGGCCTTCTACGAGCAGTACTTC. Its protein is CASSSTADLFSGAFYEQYF.